The clone carrying this T cell receptor beta chain was seen a few times. This entry is derived from a study of T cells in Graves' hyperthyroidism and ophthalmopathy. Amplified regions were TCR beta CDR3 sequences from RNA transcripts. In the first-round RT-PCR of the TCR CDR3, the HTBI primer set was used. A single record per CDR3 protein comes from TCRdb applying MiXCR to the multiplex PCR reads. The data contain about 500,000 distinct CDR3 sequences, roughly 16% of them seen just once; the ten biggest clones take up approximately 30%. This sequence originates from a woman aged 25 to 39 with Graves' ophthalmopathy. Sequencing was performed on blood.

The CDR3 DNA reads TGTGCCAGCAGCTTAGAGTCTCGACTAGCGGGAGATACGCAGTATTTT. Translation gives CASSLESRLAGDTQYF. The chain joins TRBV7-2 to TRBJ2-3; TRBD2 aligns across 10 bases. Germline assignment: CDR1 SGHTA and CDR2 FQGNSA. The length of the CDR3 is 16 residues. The V gene end was trimmed by 1 base and the J gene end by 5 bases; junction bases not matched to a gene: 6.